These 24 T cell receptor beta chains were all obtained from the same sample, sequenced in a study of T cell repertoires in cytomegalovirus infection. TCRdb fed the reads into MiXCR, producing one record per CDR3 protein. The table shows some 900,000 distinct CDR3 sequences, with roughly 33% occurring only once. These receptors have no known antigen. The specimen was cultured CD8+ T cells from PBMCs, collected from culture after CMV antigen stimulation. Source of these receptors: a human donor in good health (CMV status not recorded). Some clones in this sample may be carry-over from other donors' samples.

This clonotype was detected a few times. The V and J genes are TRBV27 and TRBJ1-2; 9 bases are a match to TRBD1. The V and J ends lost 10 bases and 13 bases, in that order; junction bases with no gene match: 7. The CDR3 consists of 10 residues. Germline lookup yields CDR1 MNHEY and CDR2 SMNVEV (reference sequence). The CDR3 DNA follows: TGTGCCACCGGACAGGGGATAGTCACCTTC. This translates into CATGQGIVTF.

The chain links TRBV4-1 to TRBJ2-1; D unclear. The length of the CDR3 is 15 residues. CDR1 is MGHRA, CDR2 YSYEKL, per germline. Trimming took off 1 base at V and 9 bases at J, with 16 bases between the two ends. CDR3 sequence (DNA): TGCGCCAGCAGCCAAGGCGCGGATGAAACCGGTGAGCAGTTCTTC. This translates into CASSQGADETGEQFF.

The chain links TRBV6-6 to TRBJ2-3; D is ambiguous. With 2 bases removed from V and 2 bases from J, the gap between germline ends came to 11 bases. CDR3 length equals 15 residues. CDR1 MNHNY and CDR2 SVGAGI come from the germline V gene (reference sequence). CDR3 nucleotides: TGTGCCAGCAGTTACACATCTCCCCTCACAGATACGCAGTATTTT. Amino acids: CASSYTSPLTDTQYF.

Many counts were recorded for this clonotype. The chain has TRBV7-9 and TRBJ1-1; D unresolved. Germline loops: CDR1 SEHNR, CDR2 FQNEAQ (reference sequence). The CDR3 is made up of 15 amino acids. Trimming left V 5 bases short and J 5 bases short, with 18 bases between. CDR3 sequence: CASSQARMLGTEAFF. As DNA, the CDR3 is TGTGCCAGCAGCCAGGCACGGATGCTCGGGACTGAAGCTTTCTTT.

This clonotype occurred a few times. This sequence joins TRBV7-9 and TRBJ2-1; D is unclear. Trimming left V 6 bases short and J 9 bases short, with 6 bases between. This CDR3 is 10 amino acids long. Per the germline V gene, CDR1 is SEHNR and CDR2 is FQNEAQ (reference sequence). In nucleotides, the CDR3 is TGTGCCAGCAGTTGGGGTGAGCAGTTCTTC. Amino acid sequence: CASSWGEQFF.

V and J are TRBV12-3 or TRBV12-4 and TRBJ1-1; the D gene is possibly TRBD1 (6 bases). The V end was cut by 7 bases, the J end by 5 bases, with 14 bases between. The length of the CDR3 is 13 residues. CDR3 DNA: TGTGCCAGCATTCCGCAGGGGAGGACTGAAGCTTTCTTT. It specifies CASIPQGRTEAFF.

The CDR3 loop reads CASSLAIRFINYGYTF. CDR3 coding DNA: TGTGCCAGCAGCCTGGCAATCCGCTTTATCAACTATGGCTACACCTTC. The chain employs TRBV7-6 and TRBJ1-2, with D unclear. CDR3 size: 16 residues. V was pared by 5 bases and J by 2 bases, with 18 bases between. Germline assignment: CDR1 SGHVS and CDR2 FNYEAQ.

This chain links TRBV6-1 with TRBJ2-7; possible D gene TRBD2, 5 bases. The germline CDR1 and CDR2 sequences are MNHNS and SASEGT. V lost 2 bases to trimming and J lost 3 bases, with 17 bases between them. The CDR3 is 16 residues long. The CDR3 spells CASSEYPVSRDYEQYV. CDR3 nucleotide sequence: TGTGCCAGCAGTGAATATCCGGTTTCGAGGGACTACGAGCAGTACGTC.

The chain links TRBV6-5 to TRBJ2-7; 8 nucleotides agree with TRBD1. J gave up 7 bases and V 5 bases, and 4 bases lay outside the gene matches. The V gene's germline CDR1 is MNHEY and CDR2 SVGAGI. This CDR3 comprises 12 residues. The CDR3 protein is CASSQTGEEQYV. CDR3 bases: TGTGCCAGCAGTCAGACAGGGGAAGAGCAGTACGTC.

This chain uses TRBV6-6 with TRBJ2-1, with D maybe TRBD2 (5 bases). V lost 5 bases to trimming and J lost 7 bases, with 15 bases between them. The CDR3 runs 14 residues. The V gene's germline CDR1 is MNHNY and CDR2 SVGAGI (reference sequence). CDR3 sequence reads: CASSAGNLGNEQFF. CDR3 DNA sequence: TGTGCCAGCAGTGCCGGGAACTTGGGGAATGAGCAGTTCTTC.

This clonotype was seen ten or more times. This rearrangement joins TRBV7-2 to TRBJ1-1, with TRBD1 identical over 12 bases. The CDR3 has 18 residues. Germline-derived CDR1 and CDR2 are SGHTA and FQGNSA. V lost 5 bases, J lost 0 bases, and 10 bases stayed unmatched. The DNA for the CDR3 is TGTGCCAGCAGCCCTAGACCGGGACAGGGGGCCTTGAACACTGAAGCTTTCTTT. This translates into CASSPRPGQGALNTEAFF.

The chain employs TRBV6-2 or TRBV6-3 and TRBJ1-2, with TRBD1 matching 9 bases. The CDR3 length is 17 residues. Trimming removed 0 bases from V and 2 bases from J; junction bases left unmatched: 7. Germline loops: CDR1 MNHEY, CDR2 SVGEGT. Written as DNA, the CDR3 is TGTGCCAGCAGTTACTCGACTACAGGGGGCTTGAACTATGGCTACACCTTC. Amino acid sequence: CASSYSTTGGLNYGYTF.

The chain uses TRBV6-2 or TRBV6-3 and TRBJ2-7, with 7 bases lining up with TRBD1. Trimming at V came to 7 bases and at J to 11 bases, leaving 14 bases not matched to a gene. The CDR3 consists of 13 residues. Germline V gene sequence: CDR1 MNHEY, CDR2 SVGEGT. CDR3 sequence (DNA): TGTGCCAGCATTTCCCGGCGAACAGGGGAAGAGTACGTC. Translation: CASISRRTGEEYV.

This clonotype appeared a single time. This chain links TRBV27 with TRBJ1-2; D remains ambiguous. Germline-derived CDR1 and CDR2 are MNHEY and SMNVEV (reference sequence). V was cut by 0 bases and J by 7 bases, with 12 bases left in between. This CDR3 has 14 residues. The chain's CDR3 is CASSLSAGFLGYTF. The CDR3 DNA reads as TGTGCCAGCAGTTTATCGGCGGGGTTCCTTGGCTACACCTTC.

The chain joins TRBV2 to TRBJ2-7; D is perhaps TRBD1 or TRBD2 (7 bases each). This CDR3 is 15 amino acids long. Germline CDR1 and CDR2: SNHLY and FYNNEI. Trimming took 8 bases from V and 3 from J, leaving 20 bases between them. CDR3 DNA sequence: TGTGCCAGCTATTGGGGGGGGCAGGGGGTCTACGAGCAGTACTTC. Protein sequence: CASYWGGQGVYEQYF. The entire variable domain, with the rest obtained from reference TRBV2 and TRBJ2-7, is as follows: EPEVTQTPSHQVTQMGQEVILRCVPISNHLYFYWYRQILGQKVEFLVSFYNNEISEKSEIFDDQFSVERPDGSNFTLKIRSTKLEDSAMYFCASYWGGQGVYEQYFGPGTRLTVT.

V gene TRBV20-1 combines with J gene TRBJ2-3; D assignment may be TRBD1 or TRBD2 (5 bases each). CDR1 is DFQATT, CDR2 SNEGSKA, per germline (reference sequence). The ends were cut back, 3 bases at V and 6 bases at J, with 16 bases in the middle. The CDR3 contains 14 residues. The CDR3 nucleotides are TGCAGTGCTAGGGAACCCCTACGGGGCGATACGCAGTATTTT. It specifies CSAREPLRGDTQYF.

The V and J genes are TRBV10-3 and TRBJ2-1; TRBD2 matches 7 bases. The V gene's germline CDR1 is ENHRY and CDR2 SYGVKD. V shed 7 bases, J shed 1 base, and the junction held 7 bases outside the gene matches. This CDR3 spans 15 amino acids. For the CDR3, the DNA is TGTGCCATCAAAGCAGCGGGGACTTCCTACAATGAGCAGTTCTTC. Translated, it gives CAIKAAGTSYNEQFF.

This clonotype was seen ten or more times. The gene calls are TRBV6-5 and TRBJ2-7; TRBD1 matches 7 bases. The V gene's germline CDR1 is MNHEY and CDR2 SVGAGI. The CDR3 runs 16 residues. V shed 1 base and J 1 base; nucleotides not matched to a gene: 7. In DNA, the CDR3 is TGTGCCAGCAGTTACTTGCCGGGACAGAGGTCCTACGAGCAGTACTTC. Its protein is CASSYLPGQRSYEQYF.

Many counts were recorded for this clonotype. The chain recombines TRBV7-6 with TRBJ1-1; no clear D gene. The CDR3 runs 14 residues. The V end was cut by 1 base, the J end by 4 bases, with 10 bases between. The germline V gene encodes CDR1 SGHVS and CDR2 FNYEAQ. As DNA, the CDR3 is TGTGCCAGCAGCTTAGGAGGGCTGGGCACTGAAGCTTTCTTT. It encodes CASSLGGLGTEAFF.

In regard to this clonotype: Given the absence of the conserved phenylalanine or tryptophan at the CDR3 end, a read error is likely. The DNA for the CDR3 is TGTGCCAGCAGCCCTAGCGGGGGGGCCGACCTAGGCACAGATACGCAGTATTCT. It codes for CASSPSGGADLGTDTQYS. The chain recombines TRBV27 with TRBJ2-3; 12 positions match TRBD2. CDR3 size: 18 residues. The germline gives CDR1 MNHEY, CDR2 SMNVEV (reference sequence). With V trimmed by 6 bases and J by 1 base, 11 bases remained unmatched.

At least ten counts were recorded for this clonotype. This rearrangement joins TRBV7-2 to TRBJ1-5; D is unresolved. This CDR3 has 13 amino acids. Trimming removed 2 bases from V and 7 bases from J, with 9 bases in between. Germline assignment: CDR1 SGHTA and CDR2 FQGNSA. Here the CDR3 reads CASSLLGPQPQHF. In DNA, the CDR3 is TGTGCCAGCAGCTTACTCGGGCCCCAGCCCCAGCATTTT.

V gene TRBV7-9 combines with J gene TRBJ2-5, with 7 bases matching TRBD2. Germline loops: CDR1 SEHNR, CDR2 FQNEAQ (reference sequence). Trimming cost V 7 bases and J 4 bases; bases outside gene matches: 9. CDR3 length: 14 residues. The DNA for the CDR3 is TGTGCCAGCAATTCGGCGGGGGTAGGAGAGACCCAGTACTTC. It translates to CASNSAGVGETQYF.

The CDR3, as DNA: TGTGCCAGCAGTTACAACCGAAACACTGAAGCTTTCTTT. Translated, it gives CASSYNRNTEAFF. This chain joins TRBV6-5 and TRBJ1-1, with D uncertain. The germline CDR1 and CDR2 sequences are MNHEY and SVGAGI. The CDR3 loop spans 13 amino acids. Trimming took 2 bases from V and 2 from J, leaving 6 bases between them.

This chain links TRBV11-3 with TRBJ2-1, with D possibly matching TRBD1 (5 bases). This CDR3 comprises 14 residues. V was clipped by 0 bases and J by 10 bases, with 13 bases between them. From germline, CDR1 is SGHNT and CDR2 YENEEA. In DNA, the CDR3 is TGTGCCAGCAGCTTAGATCAGGGCCTCTCGGAGCAGTTCTTC. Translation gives CASSLDQGLSEQFF.